This T cell receptor beta chain was retrieved from a study of blood T cell repertoires in COVID-19. Study-level background: From the United States, Italy and Spain came samples of acute and convalescent COVID-19. The analysed material was cDNA or gDNA that came from T cells, B-cell-depleted T cells, or PBMCs.

This clone is a singleton in its sample. The CDR3 covers 13 residues. CDR1 is MNHEY and CDR2 is SMNVEV in the germline V gene (reference sequence). V dropped 6 bases and J dropped 6; count of bases not matched to a gene: 5. Per the original methods: Reference gene primers were amplified, and this amplification served to estimate nucleated cell counts. Assay: immunoSEQ multiplex PCR; the TCRdb copy retains only in-frame clones and omits some. V and J calls and clone size are copied from that table; D and trimming were computed from the DNA. Of about 88,000 clones listed, about 88% are singletons. Sequences were obtained from peripheral blood. The J gene is TRBJ1-5, the V gene TRBV27; 7 bases fit TRBD1. This clonotype originated in a woman of 80 years or more with acute or convalescent COVID-19. In DNA, the CDR3 is TGTGCCAGCAGCCGAGACAGGGTTCAGCCCCAGCATTTT. The encoded protein is CASSRDRVQPQHF.